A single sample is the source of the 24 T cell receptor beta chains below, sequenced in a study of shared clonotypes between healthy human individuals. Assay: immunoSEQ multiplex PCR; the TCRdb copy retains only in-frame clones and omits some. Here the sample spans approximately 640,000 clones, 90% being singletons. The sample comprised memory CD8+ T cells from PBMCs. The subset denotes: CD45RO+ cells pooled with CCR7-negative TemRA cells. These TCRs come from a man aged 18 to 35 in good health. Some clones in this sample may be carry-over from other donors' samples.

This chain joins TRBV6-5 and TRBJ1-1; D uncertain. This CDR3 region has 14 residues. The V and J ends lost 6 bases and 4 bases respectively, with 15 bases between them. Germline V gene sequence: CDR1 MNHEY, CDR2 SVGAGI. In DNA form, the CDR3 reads TGTGCCAGCAGCGAACACCTCGTGGGCACTGAAGCTTTCTTT. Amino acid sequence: CASSEHLVGTEAFF.

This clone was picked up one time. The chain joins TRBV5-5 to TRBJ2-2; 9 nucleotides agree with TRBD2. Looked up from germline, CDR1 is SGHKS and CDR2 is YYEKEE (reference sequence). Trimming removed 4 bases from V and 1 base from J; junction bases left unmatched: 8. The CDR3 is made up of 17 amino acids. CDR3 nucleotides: TGTGCCAGCAGCCTGGGGCCTAGCGGGAAGAACACCGGGGAGCTGTTTTTT. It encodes CASSLGPSGKNTGELFF.

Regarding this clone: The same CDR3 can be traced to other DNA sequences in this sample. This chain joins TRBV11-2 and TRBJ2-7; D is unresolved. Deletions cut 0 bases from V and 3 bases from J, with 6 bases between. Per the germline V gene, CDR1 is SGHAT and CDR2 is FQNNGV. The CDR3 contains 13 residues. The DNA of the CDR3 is TGTGCCAGCAGCTTAGAGGTTGGCTACGAGCAGTACTTC. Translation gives CASSLEVGYEQYF. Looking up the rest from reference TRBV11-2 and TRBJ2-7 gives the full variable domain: EAGVAQSPRYKIIEKRQSVAFWCNPISGHATLYWYQQILGQGPKLLIQFQNNGVVDDSQLPKDRFSAERLKGVDSTLKIQPAKLEDSAVYLCASSLEVGYEQYFGPGTRLTVT.

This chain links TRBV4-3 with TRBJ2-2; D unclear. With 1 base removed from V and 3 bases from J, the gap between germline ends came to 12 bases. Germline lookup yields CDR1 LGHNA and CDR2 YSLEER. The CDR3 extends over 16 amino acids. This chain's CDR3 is CASSQVRLIDTGELFF. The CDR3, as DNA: TGCGCCAGCAGCCAAGTTCGTCTTATTGACACCGGGGAGCTGTTTTTT.

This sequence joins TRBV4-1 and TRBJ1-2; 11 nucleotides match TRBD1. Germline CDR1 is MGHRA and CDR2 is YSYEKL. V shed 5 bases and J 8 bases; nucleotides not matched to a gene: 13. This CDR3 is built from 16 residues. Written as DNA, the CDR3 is TGCGCCAGCAGCAAACGGGACAGGGGGGCGCAGGACGGCTACACCTTC. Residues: CASSKRDRGAQDGYTF.

The CDR3 coding sequence is TGCAGTGCCACCCGCGAGCAGTTCTTC. Protein: CSATREQFF. The chain uses TRBV20-1 and TRBJ2-1; D gene unclear. CDR3 size: 9 residues. V lost 6 bases and J 10 bases, leaving 7 bases between the germline ends. Germline V gene lookup returns CDR1 DFQATT and CDR2 SNEGSKA (reference sequence).

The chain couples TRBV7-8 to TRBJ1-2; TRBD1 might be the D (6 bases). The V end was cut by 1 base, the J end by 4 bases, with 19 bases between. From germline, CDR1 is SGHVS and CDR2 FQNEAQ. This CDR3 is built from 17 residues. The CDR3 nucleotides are TGTGCCAGCAGCTTAGAGGGGGGGAGGGGCCTCTCCTATGGCTACACCTTC. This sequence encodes CASSLEGGRGLSYGYTF.

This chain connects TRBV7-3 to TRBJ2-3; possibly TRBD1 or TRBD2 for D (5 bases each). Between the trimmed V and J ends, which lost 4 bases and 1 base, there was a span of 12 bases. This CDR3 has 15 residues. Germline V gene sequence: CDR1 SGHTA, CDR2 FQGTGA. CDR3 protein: CASSSTLGGTDTQYF. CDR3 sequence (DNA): TGTGCCAGCAGCTCCACACTGGGGGGCACAGATACGCAGTATTTT.

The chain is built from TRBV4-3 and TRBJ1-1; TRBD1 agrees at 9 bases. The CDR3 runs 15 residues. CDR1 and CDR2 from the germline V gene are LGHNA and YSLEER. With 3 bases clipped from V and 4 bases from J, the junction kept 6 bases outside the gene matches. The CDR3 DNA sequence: TGCGCCAGCAGCCATACGGGACAGGGACTCACTGAAGCTTTCTTT. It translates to CASSHTGQGLTEAFF.

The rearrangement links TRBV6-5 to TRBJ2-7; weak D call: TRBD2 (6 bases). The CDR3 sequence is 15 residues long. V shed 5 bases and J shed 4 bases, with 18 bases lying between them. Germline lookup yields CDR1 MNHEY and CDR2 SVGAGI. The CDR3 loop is CASSPRGGYLYEQYF. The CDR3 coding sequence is TGTGCCAGCAGTCCGCGGGGCGGGTACCTTTACGAGCAGTACTTC.

The CDR3: CASSLAGSPYEQYF. The DNA for the CDR3 is TGCGCCAGCAGCTTGGCTGGTAGTCCCTACGAGCAGTACTTC. The rearrangement links TRBV5-1 to TRBJ2-7; no clear D. The ends were cut back, 0 bases at V and 2 bases at J, with 9 bases in the middle. The CDR3 length is 14 residues. The germline V gene encodes CDR1 SGHRS and CDR2 YFSETQ.

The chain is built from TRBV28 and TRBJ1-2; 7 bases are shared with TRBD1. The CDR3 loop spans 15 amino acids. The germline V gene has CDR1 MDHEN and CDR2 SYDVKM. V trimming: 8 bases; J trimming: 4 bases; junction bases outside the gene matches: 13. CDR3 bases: TGTGCCAGCGAGGGGACAGCCACAATAGGCTATGGCTACACCTTC. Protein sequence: CASEGTATIGYGYTF.

The CDR3 is CASSPKRVMNTEAFF. The CDR3 DNA reads TGTGCCAGCTCACCAAAGCGGGTGATGAACACTGAAGCTTTCTTT. The rearrangement links TRBV18 to TRBJ1-1; no firm D call. The germline V and J ends were trimmed by 2 bases and 0 bases, with 10 bases remaining between them. The CDR3 sequence is 15 residues long. Germline values: CDR1 KGHSH, CDR2 LQKENI.

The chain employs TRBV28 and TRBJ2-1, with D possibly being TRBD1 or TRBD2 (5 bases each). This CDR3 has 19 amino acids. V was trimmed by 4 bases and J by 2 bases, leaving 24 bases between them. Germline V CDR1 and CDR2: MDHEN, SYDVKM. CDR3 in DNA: TGTGCCAGCAGTTCGATACCTCGAGGGTCCAGGGTAACCTACAATGAGCAGTTCTTC. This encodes CASSSIPRGSRVTYNEQFF.

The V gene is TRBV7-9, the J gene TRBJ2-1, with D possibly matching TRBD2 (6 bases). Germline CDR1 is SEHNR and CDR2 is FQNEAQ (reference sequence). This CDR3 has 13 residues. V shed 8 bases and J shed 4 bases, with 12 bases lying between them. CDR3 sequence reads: CASRGTPYNEQFF. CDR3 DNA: TGTGCCAGCCGAGGGACTCCTTACAATGAGCAGTTCTTC.

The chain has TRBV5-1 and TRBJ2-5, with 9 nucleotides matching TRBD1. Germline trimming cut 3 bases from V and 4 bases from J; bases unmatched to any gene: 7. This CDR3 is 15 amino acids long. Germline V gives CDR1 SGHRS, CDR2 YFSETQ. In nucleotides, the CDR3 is TGCGCCAGCAGCTGGGGACAGGGAGGAGTAGAGACCCAGTACTTC. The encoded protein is CASSWGQGGVETQYF.

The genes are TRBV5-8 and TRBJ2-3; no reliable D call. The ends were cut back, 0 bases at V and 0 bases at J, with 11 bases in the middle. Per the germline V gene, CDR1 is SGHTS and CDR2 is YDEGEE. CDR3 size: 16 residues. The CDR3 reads CASSLEGRKSTDTQYF. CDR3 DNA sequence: TGTGCCAGCAGCTTGGAAGGGCGAAAAAGCACAGATACGCAGTATTTT.

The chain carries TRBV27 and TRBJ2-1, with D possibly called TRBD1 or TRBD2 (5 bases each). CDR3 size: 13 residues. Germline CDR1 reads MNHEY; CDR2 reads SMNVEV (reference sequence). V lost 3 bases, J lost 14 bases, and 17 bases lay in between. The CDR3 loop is CASSFLGGGGEFF. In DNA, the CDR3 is TGTGCCAGCAGTTTCCTAGGTGGGGGTGGGGAGTTCTTC.

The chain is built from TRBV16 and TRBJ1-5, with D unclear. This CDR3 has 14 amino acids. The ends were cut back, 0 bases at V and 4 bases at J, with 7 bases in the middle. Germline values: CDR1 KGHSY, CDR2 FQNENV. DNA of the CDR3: TGTGCCAGCAGCCAATCGGGATCTAATCAGCCCCAGCATTTT. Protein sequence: CASSQSGSNQPQHF.

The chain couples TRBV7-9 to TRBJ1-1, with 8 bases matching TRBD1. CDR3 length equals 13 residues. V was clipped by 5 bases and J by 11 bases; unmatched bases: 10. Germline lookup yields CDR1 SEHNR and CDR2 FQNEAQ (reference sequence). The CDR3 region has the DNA TGTGCCAGCAGCCAGGGGGCTGTTATTGAGGCTTTCTTT. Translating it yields CASSQGAVIEAFF.

The CDR3 protein is CASSEGGYSNQPQHF. The CDR3 bases are TGTGCCAGCAGCGAGGGGGGGTATAGCAATCAGCCCCAGCATTTT. The chain recombines TRBV9 with TRBJ1-5, with a possible D match to TRBD1 (6 bases). With 3 bases removed from V and 0 bases from J, the gap between germline ends came to 10 bases. The CDR3 extends over 15 amino acids. The germline gives CDR1 SGDLS, CDR2 YYNGEE.

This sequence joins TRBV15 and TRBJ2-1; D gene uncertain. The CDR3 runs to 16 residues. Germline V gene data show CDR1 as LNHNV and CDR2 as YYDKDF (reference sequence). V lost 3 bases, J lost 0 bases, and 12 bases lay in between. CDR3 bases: TGTGCCACCAGCAGCGGGTTTACCACCTCCTACAATGAGCAGTTCTTC. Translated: CATSSGFTTSYNEQFF. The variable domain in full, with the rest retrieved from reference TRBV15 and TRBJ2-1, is DAMVIQNPRYQVTQFGKPVTLSCSQTLNHNVMYWYQQKSSQAPKLLFHYYDKDFNNEADTPDNFQSRRPNTSFCFLDIRSPGLGDTAMYLCATSSGFTTSYNEQFFGPGTRLTVL.

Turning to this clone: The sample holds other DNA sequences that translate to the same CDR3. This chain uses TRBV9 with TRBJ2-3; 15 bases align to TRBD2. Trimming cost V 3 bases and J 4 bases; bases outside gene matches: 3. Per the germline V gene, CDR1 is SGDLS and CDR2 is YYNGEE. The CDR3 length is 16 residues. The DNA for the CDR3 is TGTGCCAGCAGCGGGGGACTAGCGGGAGGTGCAGATACGCAGTATTTT. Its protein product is CASSGGLAGGADTQYF.

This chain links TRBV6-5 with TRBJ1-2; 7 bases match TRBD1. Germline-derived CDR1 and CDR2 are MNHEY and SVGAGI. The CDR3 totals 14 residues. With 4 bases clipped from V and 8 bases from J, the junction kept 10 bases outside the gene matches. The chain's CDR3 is CASSSQTGYSGYTF. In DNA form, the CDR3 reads TGTGCCAGCAGTTCTCAGACAGGGTACTCGGGCTACACCTTC.